This TCR beta chain was identified in a study of blood T cell repertoires in COVID-19. There are 15 residues in the CDR3. Germline CDR1 is MRHNA and CDR2 is SNTAGT. Losses at the gene ends were 4 bases for V and 0 bases for J; bases not matched to a gene: 3. Authors' processing steps: For nucleated cells, counts were estimated from reference gene primer amplification. TCRdb keeps only in-frame clones here, not all; method: immunoSEQ multiplex PCR. The D gene and trimming were derived from the DNA, and the V and J assignments and clone size from that table. Of about 26,000 clones in the sample, about nine tenths are singletons; the top ten hold about 7.6%.

This TCR derives from a human donor in a cohort sampled during active COVID-19. The chain links TRBV6-4 to TRBJ2-1, with 7 bases that match TRBD1. The sequencing input was peripheral blood. The CDR3 DNA is TGTGCCAGCAGTGGCCGGGACAGCTCCTACAATGAGCAGTTCTTC. Translated: CASSGRDSSYNEQFF.